The 27 T cell receptor beta chains below come from one sample, sequenced in a study of beta chain features in type 1 diabetes. TCRB transcripts that were expressed got sequenced, as all of the isolated RNA had been reverse transcribed. Data came from immunoSEQ multiplex PCR; TCRdb stores just in-frame clones and leaves some out. Here the sample spans some 270,000 clones, 8% being singletons. Material for sequencing was central memory CD4+ T cells from blood. Every receptor here comes from a woman aged 18-29 years in good health.

This clone appeared a few times. The chain links TRBV7-2 to TRBJ2-5; 7 positions match TRBD1. V was pared by 4 bases and J by 5 bases, with 1 base of the junction left unmatched. The CDR3 runs 12 residues. CDR1 and CDR2 (germline): SGHTA, FQGNSA. CDR3 amino acids: CASSSQGETQYF. The CDR3 DNA reads as TGTGCCAGCAGCTCACAGGGGGAGACCCAGTACTTC.

The J gene is TRBJ2-3, the V gene TRBV4-2, with D possibly called TRBD1 or TRBD2 (5 bases each). Trimming took 4 bases from V and 4 from J, leaving 15 bases between them. This CDR3 region has 15 residues. CDR1 LGHNA and CDR2 YNFKEQ come from the germline V gene. This chain's CDR3 is CASSPRGLYADTQYF. The CDR3 DNA sequence: TGTGCCAGCAGCCCACGGGGCCTATACGCAGATACGCAGTATTTT.

The rearrangement uses TRBV18 and TRBJ2-2; tentatively, D is TRBD1 or TRBD2 (5 bases each). Germline V gene data show CDR1 as KGHSH and CDR2 as LQKENI. This CDR3 comprises 16 residues. V dropped 5 bases and J dropped 0 bases, with 13 bases sitting between them. In nucleotides, the CDR3 is TGTGCCAGCTCATCAATCGGGGCAGCGAACACCGGGGAGCTGTTTTTT. The encoded protein is CASSSIGAANTGELFF.

The table lists this clone with a few counts. The CDR3 DNA reads as TGTGCCAGCAGCGAGACAGGGGGCGCCCCCGGGGAGCTGTTTTTT. Translated: CASSETGGAPGELFF. This sequence joins TRBV7-9 and TRBJ2-2; 10 bases line up with TRBD1. This CDR3 has 15 residues. Germline CDR1 reads SEHNR; CDR2 reads FQNEAQ (reference sequence). The V segment lost 5 bases and the J segment 6 bases; nucleotides outside the gene matches: 6. Full variable domain (rest looked up from reference TRBV7-9 and TRBJ2-2): DTGVSQNPRHKITKRGQNVTFRCDPISEHNRLYWYRQTLGQGPEFLTYFQNEAQLEKSRLLSDRFSAERPKGSFSTLEIQRTEQGDSAMYLCASSETGGAPGELFFGEGSRLTVL.

The rearrangement joins TRBV5-6 to TRBJ2-7, with a weak D call TRBD2 (6 bases). With 1 base removed from V and 9 bases from J, the gap between germline ends came to 14 bases. Germline V gene data show CDR1 as SGHDT and CDR2 as YYEEEE. This CDR3 has 13 amino acids. CDR3 sequence reads: CASSLRGGRGQYV. CDR3 nucleotides: TGTGCCAGCAGCTTGAGGGGAGGACGAGGGCAGTACGTC.

The chain joins TRBV4-2 to TRBJ2-1; perhaps TRBD1 as D (6 bases). V was clipped by 4 bases and J by 10 bases, with 17 bases between them. Looked up from germline, CDR1 is LGHNA and CDR2 is YNFKEQ. The CDR3 is 14 amino acids. The CDR3 coding sequence is TGTGCCAGCAGCCCCCCTGGGGGCCGTAGGGAGCAGTTCTTC. Its translation: CASSPPGGRREQFF.

This clone has at least ten counts. The rearrangement links TRBV7-2 to TRBJ1-5; 7 bases match TRBD1. Unmatched junction bases numbered 3, after V lost 6 bases and J lost 4 bases. The length of the CDR3 is 13 residues. The germline CDR1 and CDR2 sequences are SGHTA and FQGNSA. CDR3 protein: CASSTRGNQPQHF. CDR3 bases: TGTGCCAGCAGTACCAGGGGGAATCAGCCCCAGCATTTT.

This clone was counted only a few times. The chain carries TRBV29-1 and TRBJ2-1, with 8 bases identical to TRBD1. The CDR3 loop spans 15 amino acids. V lost 4 bases and J lost 8; bases outside the gene matches: 13. Germline V CDR1 and CDR2: SQVTM, ANQGSEA. Written as DNA, the CDR3 is TGCAGCGTTGTGTCTGGCAGGGGGCTGGGTGATGAGCAGTTCTTC. Encoded protein: CSVVSGRGLGDEQFF.

V usage is TRBV30 and J usage is TRBJ1-2; 7 bases align to TRBD1. V shed 1 base, J shed 6 bases, and the junction held 8 bases outside the gene matches. The CDR3 runs 14 residues. CDR1 is GTSNPN, CDR2 SVGIG, per germline (reference sequence). Written as DNA, the CDR3 is TGTGCCTGGAGTGCCTGGGACAGAGAAAATGGCTACACCTTC. Its protein product is CAWSAWDRENGYTF.

This clone was seen a handful of times. This rearrangement joins TRBV6-6 to TRBJ2-5, with TRBD2 matching over 12 bases. The CDR3 sequence is 14 residues long. The V and J ends lost 10 bases and 4 bases, in that order; junction bases with no gene match: 7. CDR1 and CDR2 (germline): MNHNY, SVGAGI (reference sequence). CDR3 region: CAISLTSGGETQYF. In nucleotides, the CDR3 is TGTGCCATCAGCCTGACTAGCGGGGGAGAGACCCAGTACTTC.

The rearrangement uses TRBV7-9 and TRBJ1-2, with TRBD1 identical over 10 bases. Germline assignment: CDR1 SEHNR and CDR2 FQNEAQ (reference sequence). V shed 5 bases, J shed 5 bases, and the junction held 2 bases outside the gene matches. CDR3 length equals 13 residues. Written as DNA, the CDR3 is TGTGCCAGCAGCGGGACAGGGGAATATGGCTACACCTTC. Encoded protein: CASSGTGEYGYTF.

This clone has only a few counts. This chain links TRBV6-5 with TRBJ1-1; 8 bases are a match to TRBD1. This CDR3 contains 16 residues. Germline CDR1 MNHEY, CDR2 SVGAGI. J lost 1 base, V lost 4 bases, and 8 bases had no gene match. CDR3 sequence (DNA): TGTGCCAGCAGTTGGCTGGAGGACAGGGCGAACACTGAAGCTTTCTTT. Encoded protein: CASSWLEDRANTEAFF.

This clone has only a few counts. The chain recombines TRBV6-5 with TRBJ2-7, with 7 nucleotides matching TRBD1. This CDR3 has 15 residues. The trim removed 6 bases at V and 0 bases at J, leaving 8 bases unmatched. The germline gives CDR1 MNHEY, CDR2 SVGAGI. In DNA form, the CDR3 reads TGTGCCAGCAGGAGAGACAGGGTAGCCTCCTACGAGCAGTACTTC. Translated: CASRRDRVASYEQYF.

In its sample, this clone was seen a few times. The chain recombines TRBV5-4 with TRBJ2-7; 8 bases map to TRBD2. J gave up 4 bases and V 2 bases, and 8 bases lay outside the gene matches. This CDR3 spans 15 amino acids. In germline, CDR1 is SGHNT, CDR2 YYREEE (reference sequence). CDR3 bases: TGTGCCAGCAGCTTACTAAGCGGGAGAGAATACGAGCAGTACTTC. Translating gives CASSLLSGREYEQYF.

The rearrangement links TRBV28 to TRBJ2-1, with D tentatively TRBD2 (6 bases). The germline CDR1 and CDR2 sequences are MDHEN and SYDVKM. The V end was cut by 4 bases, the J end by 12 bases, with 10 bases between. This CDR3 is 11 amino acids long. This CDR3 reads CASSSGSWQFF. The DNA for the CDR3 is TGTGCCAGCAGTTCCGGGAGCTGGCAGTTCTTC.

This clone turned up a few times. The rearrangement links TRBV7-3 to TRBJ1-1, with 9 bases identical to TRBD1. Losses at the gene ends were 5 bases for V and 4 bases for J; bases not matched to a gene: 2. Germline CDR1 SGHTA, CDR2 FQGTGA. CDR3 length: 13 residues. CDR3 loop: CASSMTGGTEAFF. The CDR3 nucleotides are TGTGCCAGCAGCATGACAGGGGGCACTGAAGCTTTCTTT.

There are many counts of this clone. The chain is built from TRBV7-9 and TRBJ1-2; maybe TRBD1 (5 bases). The CDR3 extends over 15 amino acids. From germline, CDR1 is SEHNR and CDR2 FQNEAQ (reference sequence). V dropped 7 bases and J dropped 6 bases, with 21 bases sitting between them. CDR3 in amino acids: CASNLGPGRLDGYTF. The CDR3 DNA sequence: TGTGCCAGCAACCTAGGCCCAGGGAGGCTCGATGGCTACACCTTC.

There are many counts of this clone. The chain couples TRBV19 to TRBJ1-5; D is perhaps TRBD1 (5 bases). The CDR3 consists of 14 residues. In germline, CDR1 is LNHDA, CDR2 SQIVND (reference sequence). V was shortened by 8 bases and J by 2 bases, with 13 bases between the two germline ends. CDR3 in DNA: TGTGCCAGTGGACCGAAAGGGGGCAATCAGCCCCAGCATTTT. This sequence encodes CASGPKGGNQPQHF. The complete variable domain, with remaining parts taken from reference TRBV19 and TRBJ1-5, reads DGGITQSPKYLFRKEGQNVTLSCEQNLNHDAMYWYRQDPGQGLRLIYYSQIVNDFQKGDIAEGYSVSREKKESFPLTVTSAQKNPTAFYLCASGPKGGNQPQHFGDGTRLSIL.

In its sample, this clone was seen a few times. The chain has TRBV19 and TRBJ2-1, with 9 bases identical to TRBD2. This CDR3 has 18 amino acids. Trimming at V came to 5 bases and at J to 3 bases, leaving 14 bases not matched to a gene. Germline V gene sequence: CDR1 LNHDA, CDR2 SQIVND (reference sequence). The CDR3 loop is CASSSKGASGTHYNEQFF. CDR3 nucleotides: TGTGCCAGTAGTTCCAAGGGGGCTAGCGGGACACACTACAATGAGCAGTTCTTC. The full variable domain, in which reference TRBV19 and TRBJ2-1 provide the parts outside the CDR3, is DGGITQSPKYLFRKEGQNVTLSCEQNLNHDAMYWYRQDPGQGLRLIYYSQIVNDFQKGDIAEGYSVSREKKESFPLTVTSAQKNPTAFYLCASSSKGASGTHYNEQFFGPGTRLTVL.

This clone was recorded at least ten times. This sequence joins TRBV7-9 and TRBJ1-6; no clear D gene. Germline V gives CDR1 SEHNR, CDR2 FQNEAQ (reference sequence). Trimming took off 1 base at V and 14 bases at J, with 9 bases between the two ends. This CDR3 spans 12 amino acids. The CDR3 nucleotides read TGTGCCAGCAGCTTAGAACTTGGGGCCCTCCACTTT. Translated, it gives CASSLELGALHF.

A few counts support this clone. This chain joins TRBV30 and TRBJ2-2; D gene ambiguous. The V end was cut by 4 bases, the J end by 0 bases, with 12 bases between. This CDR3 contains 15 residues. CDR1 is GTSNPN and CDR2 is SVGIG in the germline V gene (reference sequence). The CDR3 coding sequence is TGTGCCTGGAAGTCAAGGCACCCGAACACCGGGGAGCTGTTTTTT. It translates to CAWKSRHPNTGELFF.

This clone was seen a handful of times. This chain uses TRBV5-5 with TRBJ1-1, with 7 bases aligning to TRBD1. The CDR3 is 14 amino acids. The J segment lost 5 bases and the V segment lost 6 bases, leaving 10 bases of the junction unmatched. The germline V gene encodes CDR1 SGHKS and CDR2 YYEKEE (reference sequence). DNA of the CDR3: TGTGCCAGCACCCATTTGACAGGGAGGACTGAAGCTTTCTTT. Protein sequence: CASTHLTGRTEAFF. The whole variable domain, filled in from reference TRBV5-5 and TRBJ1-1, reads DAGVTQSPTHLIKTRGQQVTLRCSPISGHKSVSWYQQVLGQGPQFIFQYYEKEERGRGNFPDRFSARQFPNYSSELNVNALLLGDSALYLCASTHLTGRTEAFFGQGTRLTVV.

The chain employs TRBV6-5 and TRBJ1-4; D is undetermined. There are 13 residues in the CDR3. Trimming cost V 2 bases and J 8 bases, with 9 bases left between them. Per the germline V gene, CDR1 is MNHEY and CDR2 is SVGAGI. CDR3 nucleotide sequence: TGTGCCAGCAGTTACCGTCCGACCGAAAAACTGTTTTTT. Its translation: CASSYRPTEKLFF.

This clone was seen a handful of times. The V and J genes are TRBV7-9 and TRBJ2-2; D ambiguous. The germline gives CDR1 SEHNR, CDR2 FQNEAQ (reference sequence). V lost 2 bases and J 4 bases, leaving 8 bases between the germline ends. There are 14 residues in the CDR3. The CDR3 DNA reads as TGTGCCAGCAGCTTATCAGGATCCACCGGGGAGCTGTTTTTT. It translates to CASSLSGSTGELFF.

In this sample, this clone turned up a few times. The chain combines TRBV4-1 with TRBJ2-3; D is unresolved. The CDR3 is 13 residues long. V was cut by 5 bases and J by 0 bases, with 6 bases left in between. CDR1 and CDR2 (germline): MGHRA, YSYEKL. The chain's CDR3 is CASSVSSTDTQYF. CDR3 in DNA: TGCGCCAGCAGCGTCAGCAGCACAGATACGCAGTATTTT.

Points on this clone: This specimen includes other DNA sequences encoding the same CDR3. The chain has TRBV7-3 and TRBJ2-5; the D is unclear. V was trimmed by 3 bases and J by 4 bases, leaving 6 bases between them. The CDR3 has 12 amino acids. CDR1 is SGHTA and CDR2 is FQGTGA in the germline V gene. CDR3 in amino acids: CASSFNRETQYF. The CDR3 nucleotides are TGTGCCAGCAGCTTTAATCGAGAGACCCAGTACTTC.

This clone was detected many times. This CDR3 reads CAISESAISSNEQFF. The CDR3 coding sequence is TGTGCCATCAGTGAGTCGGCGATCAGTAGCAATGAGCAGTTCTTC. This rearrangement joins TRBV10-3 to TRBJ2-1; D not resolved. The CDR3 contains 15 residues. Germline lookup yields CDR1 ENHRY and CDR2 SYGVKD. V dropped 0 bases and J dropped 6 bases, with 12 bases sitting between them.